This T cell receptor (beta chain) stems from a study of blood T cell repertoires in COVID-19. Study as a whole: Both acute and convalescent COVID-19 samples were obtained from the United States, Italy and Spain. Sources were T cells, B-cell-depleted T cells, or PBMCs; the material itself was cDNA or gDNA.

A few counts support this clone. Original handling: The authors estimated nucleated cell counts from reference gene primer amplification. Libraries were prepared by immunoSEQ multiplex PCR; TCRdb keeps only in-frame clonotypes and omits some of them. V and J calls and clone size follow that table, whereas D and trimming were derived from the DNA. The sample holds about 200,000 clones, around nine tenths seen once. V was shortened by 1 base and J by 10 bases, with 14 bases between the two germline ends. The CDR3 has 14 amino acids. Per the germline V gene, CDR1 is SGHAT and CDR2 is FQNNGV. The receptor was isolated from a man aged 18 to 30 with active or convalescent COVID-19. V gene TRBV11-2 combines with J gene TRBJ2-1; TRBD1 is a possible D gene (6 bases). The sample was peripheral blood. The CDR3 region is CASSLGQDSREQFF. The CDR3 DNA sequence: TGTGCCAGCAGCTTAGGACAGGATAGTCGCGAGCAGTTCTTC.